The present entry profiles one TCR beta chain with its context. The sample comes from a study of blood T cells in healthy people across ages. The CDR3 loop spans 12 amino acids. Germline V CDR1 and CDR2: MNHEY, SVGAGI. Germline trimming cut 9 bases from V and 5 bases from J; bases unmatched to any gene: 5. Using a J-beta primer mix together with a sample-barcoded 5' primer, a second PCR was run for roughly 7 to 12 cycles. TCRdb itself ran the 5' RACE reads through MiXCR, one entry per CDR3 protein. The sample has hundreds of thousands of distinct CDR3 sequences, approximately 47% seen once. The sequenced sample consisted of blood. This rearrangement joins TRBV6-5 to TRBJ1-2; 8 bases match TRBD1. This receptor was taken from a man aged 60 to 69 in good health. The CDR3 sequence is CASLQGGYGYTF. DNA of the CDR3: TGTGCCAGTCTACAGGGGGGGTATGGCTACACCTTC.